The next 11 T cell receptor beta chains were all read from a single sample in a study of blood T cell repertoires in COVID-19. Sequenced by immunoSEQ multiplex PCR; TCRdb stores in-frame clones only, minus some. Altogether 45,000 to 65,000 clones are present, more than 80% being singletons, with the ten largest covering 16%. The sample was peripheral blood. These receptors were obtained from a man aged 40-55 years with acute or convalescent COVID-19.

The chain uses TRBV24-1 and TRBJ1-2; 7 bases map to TRBD1. Germline values: CDR1 KGHDR, CDR2 SFDVKD. The CDR3 covers 13 residues. V was pared by 5 bases and J by 5 bases, with 4 bases of the junction left unmatched. CDR3: CATSAGTVYGYTF. In DNA, the CDR3 is TGTGCCACCAGTGCGGGGACAGTATATGGCTACACCTTC.

The J gene is TRBJ1-4, the V gene TRBV15; D is unresolved. The V gene lost 0 bases and the J gene lost 7 bases, with 12 bases spanning the gap. The CDR3 contains 15 residues. Germline V lookup: CDR1 LNHNV, CDR2 YYDKDF (reference sequence). CDR3 amino acids: CATSRDSLNGEKLFF. CDR3 sequence (DNA): TGTGCCACCAGCAGAGATAGTCTCAACGGTGAAAAACTGTTTTTT.

The genes are TRBV7-9 and TRBJ1-5; D perhaps matches TRBD1 (5 bases). Germline CDR1 SEHNR, CDR2 FQNEAQ (reference sequence). The CDR3 length is 13 residues. V lost 5 bases to trimming and J lost 3 bases, with 8 bases between them. The CDR3 loop is CASSTGTNQPQHF. CDR3 sequence (DNA): TGTGCCAGCAGCACAGGAACCAATCAGCCCCAGCATTTT.

The rearrangement joins TRBV5-1 to TRBJ2-5, with D possibly TRBD2 on 5 matching bases. Germline V gene sequence: CDR1 SGHRS, CDR2 YFSETQ. Trimming removed 0 bases from V and 0 bases from J, with 18 bases in between. The CDR3 length is 18 residues. The CDR3 DNA reads as TGCGCCAGCAGCTTGGTTCAGGCAGGAGCGGATTACCAAGAGACCCAGTACTTC. Amino acid sequence: CASSLVQAGADYQETQYF.

The chain employs TRBV7-8 and TRBJ1-2; TRBD1 agrees at 7 bases. CDR1 and CDR2 (germline): SGHVS, FQNEAQ. V lost 1 base, J lost 2 bases, and 4 bases stayed unmatched. The CDR3 sequence is 15 residues long. The CDR3 protein is CASSLVAGGNYGYTF. In nucleotides, the CDR3 is TGTGCCAGCAGCTTAGTGGCAGGGGGGAACTATGGCTACACCTTC.

This chain joins TRBV6-5 and TRBJ2-3; D perhaps matches TRBD1 (5 bases). The germline V and J ends were trimmed by 8 bases and 2 bases, with 17 bases remaining between them. The CDR3 is made up of 15 amino acids. CDR1 and CDR2 (germline): MNHEY, SVGAGI. CDR3 sequence reads: CASQIQGGNTDTQYF. The CDR3 nucleotides are TGTGCCAGCCAAATCCAGGGCGGAAACACAGATACGCAGTATTTT.

The V and J genes are TRBV30 and TRBJ2-7; D is uncertain. CDR3 length equals 13 residues. The germline CDR1 and CDR2 sequences are GTSNPN and SVGIG (reference sequence). Trimming cost V 2 bases and J 3 bases, with 11 bases left between them. The CDR3 region has the DNA TGTGCCTGGAGTACCCGGGTTTACTACGAGCAGTACTTC. It encodes CAWSTRVYYEQYF.

The CDR3 is CASSPGTASNYGYTF. The DNA of the CDR3 is TGTGCCAGCAGTCCGGGGACAGCTTCTAACTATGGCTACACCTTC. The chain joins TRBV28 to TRBJ1-2, with 7 bases aligning to TRBD1. CDR3 length equals 15 residues. From germline, CDR1 is MDHEN and CDR2 SYDVKM. After removal of 5 bases from V and 0 bases from J, the junction contained 6 bases not matched to a gene.

This chain uses TRBV5-1 with TRBJ1-2; maybe TRBD1 (6 bases). The CDR3 length is 12 residues. Germline CDR1 is SGHRS and CDR2 is YFSETQ. Trimming took 3 bases from V and 8 from J, leaving 11 bases between them. The CDR3 bases are TGCGCCAGCAGCTCAGACAGGATGGGCTACACCTTC. As protein: CASSSDRMGYTF. Full variable domain (missing parts from reference TRBV5-1 and TRBJ1-2): KAGVTQTPRYLIKTRGQQVTLSCSPISGHRSVSWYQQTPGQGLQFLFEYFSETQRNKGNFPGRFSGRQFSNSRSEMNVSTLELGDSALYLCASSSDRMGYTFGSGTRLTVV.

This clone was counted between two and nine times. Compared with germline, one end of the junction differs, possibly owing to a read error. V and J are TRBV5-1 and TRBJ1-2; D unclear. The CDR3 totals 14 residues. Germline V gives CDR1 SGHRS, CDR2 YFSETQ. CDR3 region: CASNLDPVNYGYTF. The DNA of the CDR3 is TGCGCCAGCAACTTGGATCCGGTAAACTATGGCTACACCTTC.

The V gene is TRBV5-6, the J gene TRBJ1-4, with 8 bases lining up with TRBD1. This CDR3 has 15 amino acids. Germline loops: CDR1 SGHDT, CDR2 YYEEEE. Germline trimming cut 3 bases from V and 3 bases from J; bases unmatched to any gene: 4. The CDR3: CASSSGQEANEKLFF. The CDR3 DNA sequence: TGTGCCAGCAGCTCGGGACAGGAGGCTAATGAAAAACTGTTTTTT.